This entry lists 27 T cell receptor beta chains sequenced from one sample in a study of read filtering for tumor transcriptome and immune sequencing. The library was built from roughly 400 ng RNA with molecular barcoded adaptors for alpha/delta and beta/gamma chains. TCRdb reprocessed the reads with MiXCR, giving one entry per CDR3 protein. The table records about 86,000 distinct CDR3 sequences, around an eighth of them present only once. Sequencing was done on a sample of a population of CD138-negative cells sorted from bone marrow. The receptors were sampled from a donor older than 35 with multiple myeloma.

This clonotype appeared many times. The chain employs TRBV30 and TRBJ1-1; TRBD1 aligns across 7 bases. The J segment lost 4 bases and the V segment lost 2 bases, leaving 1 base of the junction unmatched. CDR1 is GTSNPN and CDR2 is SVGIG in the germline V gene (reference sequence). There are 12 residues in the CDR3. CDR3 residues: CAWSRTGTEAFF. The CDR3 DNA follows: TGTGCCTGGAGTCGGACAGGCACTGAAGCTTTCTTT.

This clonotype showed up many times. The chain joins TRBV11-1 to TRBJ2-2; the D is unclear. CDR3 length: 14 amino acids. CDR1 is SGHAT and CDR2 is FQDESV in the germline V gene (reference sequence). V lost 2 bases, J lost 5 bases, and 9 bases lay in between. DNA of the CDR3: TGTGCCAGCAGCTTATCCGAAGGGACCGGGGAGCTGTTTTTT. Translation: CASSLSEGTGELFF. Drawing the rest from reference TRBV11-1 and TRBJ2-2, the complete variable domain is EAEVAQSPRYKITEKSQAVAFWCDPISGHATLYWYRQILGQGPELLVQFQDESVVDDSQLPKDRFSAERLKGVDSTLKIQPAELGDSAMYLCASSLSEGTGELFFGEGSRLTVL.

The chain couples TRBV30 to TRBJ2-1; D not resolved. V shed 0 bases and J shed 12 bases, with 21 bases lying between them. Germline V gives CDR1 GTSNPN, CDR2 SVGIG (reference sequence). This CDR3 contains 15 residues. The CDR3 loop reads CAWSVLGISTSGQFF. CDR3 sequence (DNA): TGTGCCTGGAGTGTACTGGGGATTAGTACCAGTGGGCAGTTCTTC.

In its sample, this clonotype was seen many times. The V gene is TRBV20-1, the J gene TRBJ2-5, with a weak D call TRBD2 (7 bases). Trimming left V 0 bases short and J 11 bases short, with 19 bases between. The CDR3 has 14 amino acids. CDR1 is DFQATT, CDR2 SNEGSKA, per germline (reference sequence). CDR3 protein: CSARDRLQGGAQYF. The CDR3 nucleotides are TGCAGTGCTAGAGATAGGTTACAGGGAGGGGCTCAGTACTTC.

Comments on this clonotype: This sequence may be a read error, since a much larger clone differs from it by one base. The V gene is TRBV27, the J gene TRBJ2-1; TRBD2 agrees at 9 bases. The ends lost 7 bases at V and 7 bases at J; junction bases unmatched: 11. Germline CDR1 is MNHEY and CDR2 is SMNVEV (reference sequence). There are 15 residues in the CDR3. The CDR3 region is CASTRGRTSDNEQFF. The CDR3 region has the DNA TGTGCCAGCACCCGAGGGAGGACTAGCGATAATGAGCAGTTCTTC.

This clonotype was seen at least ten times. This chain joins TRBV6-6 and TRBJ2-7; D perhaps matches TRBD2 (5 bases). The V end lost 9 bases, the J end lost 3 bases, and 15 bases lay between the germline ends. Germline assignment: CDR1 MNHNY and CDR2 SVGAGI (reference sequence). The CDR3 length is 13 residues. The DNA of the CDR3 is TGTGCCAGTGGATACGGCGAGGGCTACGAGCAGTACTTC. Protein product: CASGYGEGYEQYF.

This clonotype showed up many times. The chain recombines TRBV12-3 or TRBV12-4 with TRBJ1-1; D is ambiguous. V lost 3 bases to trimming and J lost 12 bases, with 11 bases between them. The CDR3 covers 11 residues. The CDR3 DNA sequence: TGTGCCAGCAGTTTGGAGAAAGAAACTTTCTTT. It yields the protein CASSLEKETFF.

This clonotype was detected many times. The chain carries TRBV2 and TRBJ2-1, with 15 bases identical to TRBD2. J gave up 8 bases and V 8 bases, and 13 bases lay outside the gene matches. The CDR3 spans 17 residues. Germline V gene data show CDR1 as SNHLY and CDR2 as FYNNEI. CDR3 amino acids: CASAGRVGLAGGYEQFF. The CDR3 DNA follows: TGTGCCAGCGCGGGCAGGGTGGGACTAGCGGGAGGCTATGAGCAGTTCTTC.

This clonotype has more than one count but fewer than ten. Just one base apart from a much larger clone, this may be a read error. The rearrangement uses TRBV29-1 and TRBJ2-4; TRBD1 aligns across 10 bases. Germline loops: CDR1 SQVTM, CDR2 ANQGSEA. The CDR3 covers 14 residues. The CDR3 nucleotides read TGCCGCGCTGGGACAGGGGTGAGCAAAAACATTCAGTACTTC. Translating it yields CRAGTGVSKNIQYF.

This clonotype has at least ten counts. This chain uses TRBV12-3 or TRBV12-4 with TRBJ1-1; TRBD1 aligns across 8 bases. There are 13 residues in the CDR3. The V segment lost 4 bases and the J segment 7 bases; nucleotides outside the gene matches: 5. Written as DNA, the CDR3 is TGTGCCAGCAGTTATGGACAGGGTGATGAAGCTTTCTTT. Translated, it gives CASSYGQGDEAFF.

This clonotype was counted at least ten times. This chain connects TRBV3-1 to TRBJ2-7; perhaps TRBD1 as D (5 bases). CDR1 and CDR2 from the germline V gene are LGHDT and YNNKEL (reference sequence). The CDR3 totals 15 residues. Deletions cut 4 bases from V and 1 base from J, with 14 bases between. CDR3 sequence (DNA): TGTGCCAGCAGCCCTATGACAGCCATATCCTACGAGCAGTACTTC. Translation gives CASSPMTAISYEQYF.

This clonotype was picked up many times. The chain recombines TRBV2 with TRBJ2-2, with 14 nucleotides matching TRBD2. V lost 4 bases to trimming and J lost 6 bases; unmatched junction nucleotides: 1. Looked up from germline, CDR1 is SNHLY and CDR2 is FYNNEI. This CDR3 is 15 amino acids long. The CDR3 reads CASSGTSGRSGELFF. The CDR3 DNA reads TGTGCCAGCAGTGGGACTAGCGGGAGGTCCGGGGAGCTGTTTTTT. The whole variable domain, filled in from reference TRBV2 and TRBJ2-2, reads EPEVTQTPSHQVTQMGQEVILRCVPISNHLYFYWYRQILGQKVEFLVSFYNNEISEKSEIFDDQFSVERPDGSNFTLKIRSTKLEDSAMYFCASSGTSGRSGELFFGEGSRLTVL.

V usage is TRBV7-2 and J usage is TRBJ1-2; D is unclear. Between the trimmed V and J ends, which lost 4 bases and 6 bases, there was a span of 15 bases. The CDR3 covers 14 residues. CDR1 SGHTA and CDR2 FQGNSA come from the germline V gene. CDR3: CASSSYNSLHGYTF. The DNA of the CDR3 is TGTGCCAGCAGCTCCTACAACAGTCTTCATGGCTACACCTTC.

This chain joins TRBV29-1 and TRBJ1-3; D is possibly TRBD1 (6 bases). The CDR3 sequence is 15 residues long. Trimming took 4 bases from V and 2 from J, leaving 15 bases between them. Looked up from germline, CDR1 is SQVTM and CDR2 is ANQGSEA. The CDR3 is CSVGPSQGAGNTIYF. The CDR3 DNA is TGCAGCGTTGGGCCCTCACAGGGTGCTGGAAACACCATATATTTT.

This clonotype was seen many times. CDR3 in amino acids: CASSLTSGFTDTQYF. The DNA for the CDR3 is TGTGCCAGCAGCTTAACTTCGGGTTTCACAGATACGCAGTATTTT. The chain has TRBV7-3 and TRBJ2-3; D uncertain. The CDR3 extends over 15 amino acids. V was cut by 0 bases and J by 2 bases, with 9 bases left in between. The germline CDR1 and CDR2 sequences are SGHTA and FQGTGA.

This clonotype was counted many times. This chain connects TRBV7-9 to TRBJ2-1; the match to TRBD2 covers 8 bases. Trimming removed 4 bases from V and 3 bases from J; junction bases left unmatched: 5. The CDR3 spans 15 residues. Looked up from germline, CDR1 is SEHNR and CDR2 is FQNEAQ (reference sequence). This chain's CDR3 is CASSWSGGGYNEQFF. The DNA for the CDR3 is TGTGCCAGCAGCTGGAGCGGGGGAGGCTACAATGAGCAGTTCTTC.

This clonotype was counted a few times. The chain couples TRBV10-3 to TRBJ2-1; D is uncertain. CDR1 and CDR2 (germline): ENHRY, SYGVKD. The CDR3 is 11 amino acids. V was shortened by 6 bases and J by 5 bases, with 5 bases between the two germline ends. CDR3 in DNA: TGTGCCATCAGACGGGACAATGAGCAGTTCTTC. Translation: CAIRRDNEQFF.

This clonotype was found many times. V is TRBV20-1 and J is TRBJ2-7, with unresolved D. This CDR3 comprises 14 residues. The V end was cut by 1 base, the J end by 3 bases, with 13 bases between. The germline CDR1 and CDR2 sequences are DFQATT and SNEGSKA (reference sequence). The CDR3 region is CSARGSAGVYEQYF. The CDR3 coding sequence is TGCAGTGCTAGAGGAAGTGCTGGGGTCTACGAGCAGTACTTC.

Details on this clonotype: A read error may be the cause here, since a much bigger clone is one base away. The chain couples TRBV7-2 to TRBJ1-2; 10 positions match TRBD1. The length of the CDR3 is 13 residues. J gave up 6 bases and V 4 bases, and 2 bases lay outside the gene matches. CDR1 is SGHTA and CDR2 is FQGNSA in the germline V gene. Written as DNA, the CDR3 is TGTGCCAGCAGCTCGGACAGGGGGAATGGCTACACCTTC. Its translation: CASSSDRGNGYTF.

Worth noting for this clonotype: Since a much larger clone is just one base distant, this may be a read error. The gene calls are TRBV7-2 and TRBJ2-2; D unclear. Germline CDR1 reads SGHTA; CDR2 reads FQGNSA. The ends were cut back, 5 bases at V and 5 bases at J, with 9 bases in the middle. The CDR3 is 13 amino acids. CDR3 in DNA: TGTGCCAGCAGCCAACTGCGGACCGGGGAGCTGTTTTTT. Its protein is CASSQLRTGELFF.

This clonotype came up a few times. A much larger clone lies a single base off, so this may be a read error. The genes are TRBV19 and TRBJ2-2; D is uncertain. Germline assignment: CDR1 LNHDA and CDR2 SQIVND (reference sequence). The length of the CDR3 is 14 residues. This chain's CDR3 is CASRAGPNAGELFF. Here the CDR3 DNA reads TGTGCCAGTAGGGCAGGACCGAACGCCGGGGAGCTGTTTTTT.

In its sample, this clonotype was seen a few times. The chain uses TRBV2 and TRBJ1-3, with D unresolved. Trimming took 6 bases from V and 0 from J, leaving 12 bases between them. Per the germline V gene, CDR1 is SNHLY and CDR2 is FYNNEI. The CDR3 sequence is 15 residues long. Written as DNA, the CDR3 is TGTGCCAGCAGGAATGCAGCTTCCTCTGGAAACACCATATATTTT. It codes for CASRNAASSGNTIYF.

This clonotype showed up many times. This chain joins TRBV3-1 and TRBJ2-5, with TRBD2 as a possible D gene (5 bases). The germline V gene encodes CDR1 LGHDT and CDR2 YNNKEL (reference sequence). V was cut by 0 bases and J by 2 bases, with 13 bases left in between. The CDR3 is 16 residues long. The CDR3 sequence: CASSQDPLASQETQYF. The DNA for the CDR3 is TGTGCCAGCAGCCAAGACCCTCTAGCTTCTCAAGAGACCCAGTACTTC.

This clonotype has a count of ten or more. V usage is TRBV5-5 and J usage is TRBJ2-6; 8 bases are a match to TRBD1. Trimming removed 3 bases from V and 1 base from J; junction bases left unmatched: 3. From germline, CDR1 is SGHKS and CDR2 YYEKEE (reference sequence). The CDR3 totals 16 residues. CDR3 region: CASSWGQESGANVLTF. Written as DNA, the CDR3 is TGTGCCAGCAGCTGGGGACAGGAGTCTGGGGCCAACGTCCTGACTTTC.

The chain employs TRBV19 and TRBJ2-7; 7 positions agree with TRBD2. The CDR3 sequence is 16 residues long. V lost 0 bases, J lost 2 bases, and 7 bases stayed unmatched. Germline values: CDR1 LNHDA, CDR2 SQIVND (reference sequence). The CDR3 sequence is CASSIDGGGVAYEQYF. CDR3 sequence (DNA): TGTGCCAGTAGTATAGATGGCGGGGGTGTGGCCTACGAGCAGTACTTC.

This clonotype came up many times. J is TRBJ1-4 and V is TRBV11-2; D not certain. There are 14 residues in the CDR3. CDR1 is SGHAT, CDR2 FQNNGV, per germline. Trimming cost V 0 bases and J 7 bases, with 9 bases left between them. For the CDR3, the DNA is TGTGCCAGCAGCTTAGAACGGTGGGGTGAAAAACTGTTTTTT. The encoded protein is CASSLERWGEKLFF.

This chain links TRBV6-1 with TRBJ2-3, with 9 bases matching TRBD1. The J segment lost 4 bases and the V segment lost 7 bases, leaving 12 bases of the junction unmatched. CDR1 is MNHNS, CDR2 SASEGT, per germline. This CDR3 comprises 16 residues. The CDR3: CASNAGTGIPPDTQYF. CDR3 in DNA: TGTGCCAGCAACGCCGGGACAGGGATCCCCCCAGATACGCAGTATTTT.